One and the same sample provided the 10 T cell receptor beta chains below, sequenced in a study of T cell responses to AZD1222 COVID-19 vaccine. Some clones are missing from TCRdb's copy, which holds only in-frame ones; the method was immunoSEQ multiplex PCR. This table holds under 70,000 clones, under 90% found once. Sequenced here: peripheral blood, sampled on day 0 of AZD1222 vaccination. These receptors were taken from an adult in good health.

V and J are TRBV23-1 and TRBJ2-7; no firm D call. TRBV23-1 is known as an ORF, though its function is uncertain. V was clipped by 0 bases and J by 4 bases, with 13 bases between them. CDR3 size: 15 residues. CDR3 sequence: CASSQSPDRGYEQYF. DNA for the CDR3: TGCGCCAGCAGTCAATCTCCGGACCGTGGATACGAGCAGTACTTC.

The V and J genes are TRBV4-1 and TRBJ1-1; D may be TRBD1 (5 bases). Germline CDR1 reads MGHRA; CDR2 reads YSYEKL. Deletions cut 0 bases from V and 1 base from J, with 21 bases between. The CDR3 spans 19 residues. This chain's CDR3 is CASSQDRSRWGTSNTEAFF. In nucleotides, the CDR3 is TGCGCCAGCAGCCAAGACAGGAGCCGTTGGGGCACTTCGAACACTGAAGCTTTCTTT.

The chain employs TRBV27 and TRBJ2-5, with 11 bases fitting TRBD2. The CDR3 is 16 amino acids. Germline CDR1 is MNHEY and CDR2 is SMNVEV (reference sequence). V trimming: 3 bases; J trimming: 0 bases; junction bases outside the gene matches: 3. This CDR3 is CASSLVAGGYQETQYF. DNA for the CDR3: TGTGCCAGCAGTTTGGTAGCGGGGGGGTACCAAGAGACCCAGTACTTC.

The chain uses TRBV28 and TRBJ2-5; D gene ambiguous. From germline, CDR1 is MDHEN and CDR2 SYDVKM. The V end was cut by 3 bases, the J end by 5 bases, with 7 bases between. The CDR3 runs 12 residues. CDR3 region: CASSFFRETQYF. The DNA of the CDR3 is TGTGCCAGCAGTTTCTTTCGGGAGACCCAGTACTTC.

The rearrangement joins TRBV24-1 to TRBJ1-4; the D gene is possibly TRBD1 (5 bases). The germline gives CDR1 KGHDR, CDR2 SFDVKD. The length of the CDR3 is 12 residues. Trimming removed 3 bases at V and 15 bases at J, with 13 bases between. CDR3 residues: CATSDRRGSVFF. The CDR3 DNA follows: TGTGCCACCAGTGATCGAAGGGGCTCGGTGTTTTTT.

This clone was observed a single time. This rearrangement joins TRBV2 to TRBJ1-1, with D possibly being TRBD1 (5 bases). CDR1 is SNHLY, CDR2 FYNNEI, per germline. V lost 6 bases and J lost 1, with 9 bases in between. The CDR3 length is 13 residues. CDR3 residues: CASSQGKNTEAFF. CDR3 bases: TGTGCCAGCAGCCAGGGTAAGAACACTGAAGCTTTCTTT. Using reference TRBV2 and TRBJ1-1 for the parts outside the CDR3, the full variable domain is EPEVTQTPSHQVTQMGQEVILRCVPISNHLYFYWYRQILGQKVEFLVSFYNNEISEKSEIFDDQFSVERPDGSNFTLKIRSTKLEDSAMYFCASSQGKNTEAFFGQGTRLTVV.

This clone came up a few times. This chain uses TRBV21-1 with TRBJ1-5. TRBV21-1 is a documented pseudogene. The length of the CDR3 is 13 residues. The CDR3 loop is CASSKVRYQPQHF. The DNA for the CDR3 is TGTGCCAGCAGCAAAGTCCGTTATCAGCCCCAGCATTTT.

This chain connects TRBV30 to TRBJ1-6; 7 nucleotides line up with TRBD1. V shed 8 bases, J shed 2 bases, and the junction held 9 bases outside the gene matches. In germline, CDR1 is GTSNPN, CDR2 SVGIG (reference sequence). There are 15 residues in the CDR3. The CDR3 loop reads CAHKAGQTYNSPLHF. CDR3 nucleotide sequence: TGTGCCCACAAGGCGGGACAGACCTATAATTCACCCCTCCACTTT.

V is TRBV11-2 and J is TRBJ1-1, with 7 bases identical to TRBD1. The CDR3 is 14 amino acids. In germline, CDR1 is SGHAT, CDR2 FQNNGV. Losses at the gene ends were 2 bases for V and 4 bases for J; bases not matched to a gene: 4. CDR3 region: CASSLPRQGTEAFF. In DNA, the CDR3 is TGTGCCAGCAGCTTACCGCGACAGGGCACTGAAGCTTTCTTT.

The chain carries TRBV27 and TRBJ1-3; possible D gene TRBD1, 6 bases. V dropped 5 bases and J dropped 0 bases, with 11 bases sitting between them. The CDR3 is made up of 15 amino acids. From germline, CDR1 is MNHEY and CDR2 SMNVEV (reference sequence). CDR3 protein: CASSVGGHSGNTIYF. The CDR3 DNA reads TGTGCCAGCAGTGTAGGGGGGCACTCTGGAAACACCATATATTTT.